Below, one T cell receptor (beta chain) is given with its context. Its specificity is not known. The PCR had 60 Vbeta and 13 Jbeta primers. The repertoire was sequenced with immunoSEQ multiplex PCR; TCRdb's copy has only in-frame clones and lacks some. The sample includes about 180,000 clones, approximately 80% seen only once; the top ten take 4.8%. The sample belongs to a study of cytomegalovirus exposure and HLA in healthy donors. General study findings and limits: Further analysis, carried out later, found HLA-associated TCR beta chains more clonally expanded than equally common other chains. There were about 160 TCR beta chains listed as cytomegalovirus-associated.

Germline CDR1 SGHDT, CDR2 YYEEEE. The CDR3 spans 12 residues. Trimming cost V 0 bases and J 12 bases, with 9 bases left between them. Material: PBMCs. The TCR originated in a man aged 18 to 29 in good health and CMV-seronegative. The gene calls are TRBV5-6 and TRBJ1-4; D gene uncertain. CDR3 sequence: CASSLATLELFF. CDR3 coding DNA: TGTGCCAGCAGCTTGGCTACGTTGGAACTGTTTTTT.